This is a list of T cell receptor beta chains from one sample in a study of OX40 agonist ivuxolimab in advanced cancers. Profiled with immunoSEQ multiplex PCR; TCRdb holds only in-frame clones, not every one. Seen here are roughly 35,000 clones, about 88% observed once, and the top ten hold 2% to 3%. Source: CD4+ or CD8+ T cells sorted from blood, taken in a trial of the OX40 agonist ivuxolimab. The receptor source for this set is an adult with an advanced solid tumor such as melanoma, head and neck, liver or kidney cancer. Each CDR3 is given with its conserved first and last residue. D genes are given only for firm matches. Some rows mark clone size as missing; the rest say once, few, many or name a class of expanded clone.

j_call | d_call | clone_size | v_call | cdr3_nt | cdr3_aa
TRBJ1-2 | NA | NA | TRBV2 | TGTGCCAGCAGTGTTGGCTACACCTTC | CASSVGYTF
TRBJ2-5 | NA | NA | TRBV6-1 | TGTGCCAGCAGTAGATTCAAGGGAAATCAGGAGACCCAGTACTTC | CASSRFKGNQETQYF
TRBJ1-2 | TRBD1 | NA | TRBV25-1 | TGTGCCAGCAGTCGACAGGGGCAGGTCTATGGCTACACCTTC | CASSRQGQVYGYTF
TRBJ1-1 | NA | NA | TRBV7-2 | TGTGCCAGCAGCTCGGCAGGGGACCAAGGAGCTTTCTTT | CASSSAGDQGAFF
TRBJ2-1 | NA | NA | TRBV7-8 | TGTGCCAGCAGCTCCGGCTGGGGGATAGGCAATGAGCAGTTCTTC | CASSSGWGIGNEQFF
TRBJ2-7 | TRBD1 | NA | TRBV4-1 | TGCGCCAGCAGCACCCGGACAGGGGGGAGCTACGAGCAGTACTTC | CASSTRTGGSYEQYF
TRBJ2-7 | NA | NA | TRBV7-6 | TGTGCCAGCAGCCCCAATGCGATCGGCGAGCAGTACTTC | CASSPNAIGEQYF
TRBJ2-3 | NA | NA | TRBV5-1 | TGCGCCAGCAGCTTGCGATCGGGGGTTACAGATACGCAGTATTTT | CASSLRSGVTDTQYF
TRBJ2-1 | NA | NA | TRBV4-2 | TGTGCCAGCAGCCAAGAGGCCGGACACTACTACAATGAGCAGTTCTTC | CASSQEAGHYYNEQFF
TRBJ2-2 | TRBD2 | NA | TRBV7-3 | TGTGCCAGCAGCTCGGCCGGGGGGTCCTACACCGGGGAGCTGTTTTTT | CASSSAGGSYTGELFF
TRBJ2-6 | NA | once | TRBV7-2 | TGTGCCAGCAGCCGACGGGGGTCTGGGGCCAACGTCCTGACTTTC | CASSRRGSGANVLTF
TRBJ1-5 | NA | few | TRBV7-2 | TGTGCCAGCAGCTTAGGCCCGGGGTTCAGCAATCAGCCCCAGCATTTT | CASSLGPGFSNQPQHF
TRBJ1-2 | NA | NA | TRBV9 | TGTGCCAGCAGCGCGATGGGGTATGGGGGCTACACCTTC | CASSAMGYGGYTF
TRBJ1-1 | NA | NA | TRBV10-3 | TGTGCCATCAGCGTGGACCTGGGGGGCACTGAAGCTTTCTTT | CAISVDLGGTEAFF
TRBJ2-5 | NA | NA | TRBV7-8 | TGTGCCAGCAGCTTAGGGACGGGGGAGGAGACCCAGTACTTC | CASSLGTGEETQYF
TRBJ2-6 | NA | few | TRBV28 | TGTGCCAGCAGTGGCATTGGATTCTCTGGGGCCAACGTCCTGACTTTC | CASSGIGFSGANVLTF
TRBJ2-3 | NA | NA | TRBV4-3 | TGCGCCAGCAGCCAAGGGAACACACCTCAGGCGCAGTATTTT | CASSQGNTPQAQYF
TRBJ1-1 | NA | once | TRBV19 | TGTGCCAGTAGTAACCCAGGTCTGAACACTGAAGCTTTCTTT | CASSNPGLNTEAFF